This TCR beta chain was recovered during a study of cytomegalovirus exposure and HLA in healthy donors. Study-level background: Earlier, almost 120 million unique TCR beta sequences were recovered from roughly 200 million T cells by an analysis. Samples from HLA-typed donors yielded around 85 million unique TCRs in an early data release. Overall study findings and caveats: Another analysis was done later, and it associated more than 15,000 TCR beta sequences with HLA alleles at 0.05 false discovery rate. Sequencing depth roughly uniform across donors was assumed in presence/absence analyses.

The CDR3 is 18 amino acids. Trimming cost V 5 bases and J 4 bases; bases outside gene matches: 16. Per germline, CDR1 SGHNT and CDR2 YYREEE (reference sequence). A note on this clone: Its antigen is undetermined.

Primers for the PCR totalled 60 Vbeta and 13 Jbeta. Clones were sequenced by immunoSEQ multiplex PCR, and TCRdb holds only the in-frame ones, with some missing. The sample table includes fewer than 85,000 clones. This rearrangement joins TRBV5-4 to TRBJ2-2, with TRBD2 identical over 8 bases. The receptor comes from a man aged 25 to 40 in good health and CMV-seronegative. The specimen sequenced was PBMCs. CDR3 bases: TGTGCCAGCAGACCGGGAGGACTAGCTCCGAGGGTCACCGGGGAGCTGTTTTTT. Translation: CASRPGGLAPRVTGELFF.